This T cell receptor (beta chain) was sequenced during a study of CD8 T cells in Susac syndrome. Germline V lookup: CDR1 MNHEY, CDR2 SMNVEV (reference sequence). The CDR3 covers 13 residues. V was clipped by 8 bases and J by 4 bases, with 15 bases between them. It was with random hexamers that about 0.45 to 1 ug RNA was reverse transcribed. TCRdb reprocessed the immunoSEQ multiplex PCR reads via MiXCR and lists one record per CDR3 protein. The sample yields some 120,000 distinct CDR3 sequences, nearly 95% seen once. The clonotype originates from a human donor in good health. The sample comprised CD4+ T cells from PBMCs. The chain recombines TRBV27 with TRBJ2-7, with D possibly matching TRBD1 (5 bases). CDR3 in amino acids: CASVGDGAYEQYF. The CDR3 DNA sequence: TGTGCCAGCGTTGGTGATGGGGCTTACGAGCAGTACTTC.